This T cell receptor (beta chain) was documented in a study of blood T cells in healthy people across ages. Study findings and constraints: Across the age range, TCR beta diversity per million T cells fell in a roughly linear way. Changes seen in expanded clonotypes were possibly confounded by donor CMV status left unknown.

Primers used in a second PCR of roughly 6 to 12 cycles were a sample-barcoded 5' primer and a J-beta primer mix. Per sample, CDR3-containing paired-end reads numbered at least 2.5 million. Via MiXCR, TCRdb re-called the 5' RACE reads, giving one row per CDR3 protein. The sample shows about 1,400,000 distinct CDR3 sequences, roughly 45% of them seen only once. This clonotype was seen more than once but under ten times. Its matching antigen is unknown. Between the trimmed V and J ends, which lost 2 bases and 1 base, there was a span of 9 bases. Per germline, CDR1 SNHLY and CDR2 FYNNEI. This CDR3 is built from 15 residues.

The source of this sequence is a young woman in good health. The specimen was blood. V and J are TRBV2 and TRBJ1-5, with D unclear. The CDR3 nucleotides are TGTGCCAGCAGTGAATCGGTACAGAGCAATCAGCCCCAGCATTTT. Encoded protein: CASSESVQSNQPQHF.